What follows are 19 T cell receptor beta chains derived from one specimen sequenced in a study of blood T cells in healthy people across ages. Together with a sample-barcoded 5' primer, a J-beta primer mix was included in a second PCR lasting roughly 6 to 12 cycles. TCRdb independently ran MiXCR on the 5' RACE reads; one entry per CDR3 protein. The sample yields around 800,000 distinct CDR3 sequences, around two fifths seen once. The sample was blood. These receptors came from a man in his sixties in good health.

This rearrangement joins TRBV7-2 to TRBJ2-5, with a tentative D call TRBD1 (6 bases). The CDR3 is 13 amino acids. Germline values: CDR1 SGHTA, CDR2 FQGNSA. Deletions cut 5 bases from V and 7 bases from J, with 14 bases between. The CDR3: CASSVTGTGTQYF. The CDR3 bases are TGTGCCAGCAGCGTAACAGGGACGGGGACCCAGTACTTC.

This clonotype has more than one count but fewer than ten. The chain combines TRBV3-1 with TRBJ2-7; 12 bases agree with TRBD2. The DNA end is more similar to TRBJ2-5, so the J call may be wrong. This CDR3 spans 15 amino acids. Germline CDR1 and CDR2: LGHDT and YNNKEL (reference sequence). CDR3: CASSHLAGGMETQYF. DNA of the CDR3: TGTGCCAGCAGCCACCTAGCGGGGGGGATGGAGACCCAGTACTTC.

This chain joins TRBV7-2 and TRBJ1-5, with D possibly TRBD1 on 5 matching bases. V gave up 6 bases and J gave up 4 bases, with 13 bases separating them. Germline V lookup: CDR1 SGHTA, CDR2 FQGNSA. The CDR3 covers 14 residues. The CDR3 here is CASSPQGENQPQHF. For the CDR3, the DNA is TGTGCCAGCAGTCCCCAGGGTGAGAATCAGCCCCAGCATTTT.

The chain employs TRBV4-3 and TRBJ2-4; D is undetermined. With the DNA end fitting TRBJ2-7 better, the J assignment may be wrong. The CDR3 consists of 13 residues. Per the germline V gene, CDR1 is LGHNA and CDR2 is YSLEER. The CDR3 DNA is TGCGCCAGCAGCCAAGTGCTAAGGGACGAGCAGTACTTC. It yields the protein CASSQVLRDEQYF.

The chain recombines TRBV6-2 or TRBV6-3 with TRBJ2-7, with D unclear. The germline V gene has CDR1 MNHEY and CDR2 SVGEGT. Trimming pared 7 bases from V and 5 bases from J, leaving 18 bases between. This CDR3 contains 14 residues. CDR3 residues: CASTRNVHQDEQYF. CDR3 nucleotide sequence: TGTGCCAGCACCCGTAACGTGCACCAGGACGAGCAGTACTTC.

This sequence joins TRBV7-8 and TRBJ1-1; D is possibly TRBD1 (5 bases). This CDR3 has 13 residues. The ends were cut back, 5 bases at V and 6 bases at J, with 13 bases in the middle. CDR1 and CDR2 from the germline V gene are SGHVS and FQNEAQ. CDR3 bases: TGTGCCAGCAGCCCCCGACAGACCGCTGAAGCTTTCTTT. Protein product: CASSPRQTAEAFF.

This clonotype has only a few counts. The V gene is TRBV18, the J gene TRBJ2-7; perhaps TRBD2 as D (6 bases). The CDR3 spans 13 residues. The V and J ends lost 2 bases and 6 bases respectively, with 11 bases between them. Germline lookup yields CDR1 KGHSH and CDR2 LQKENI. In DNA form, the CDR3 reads TGTGCCAGCTCACCATGGGCTAGCGCCGAGCAGTACTTC. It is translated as CASSPWASAEQYF. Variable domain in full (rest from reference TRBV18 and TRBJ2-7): NAGVMQNPRHLVRRRGQEARLRCSPMKGHSHVYWYRQLPEEGLKFMVYLQKENIIDESGMPKERFSAEFPKEGPSILRIQQVVRGDSAAYFCASSPWASAEQYFGPGTRLTVT.

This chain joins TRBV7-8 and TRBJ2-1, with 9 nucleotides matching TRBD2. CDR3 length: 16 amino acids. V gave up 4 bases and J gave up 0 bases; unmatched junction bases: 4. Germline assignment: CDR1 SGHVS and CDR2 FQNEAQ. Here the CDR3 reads CASSYPGLASYNEQFF. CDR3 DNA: TGTGCCAGCAGCTATCCGGGACTAGCCTCCTACAATGAGCAGTTCTTC. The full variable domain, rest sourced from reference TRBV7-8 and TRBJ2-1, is GAGVSQSPRYKVAKRGQDVALRCDPISGHVSLFWYQQALGQGPEFLTYFQNEAQLDKSGLPSDRFFAERPEGSVSTLKIQRTQQEDSAVYLCASSYPGLASYNEQFFGPGTRLTVL.

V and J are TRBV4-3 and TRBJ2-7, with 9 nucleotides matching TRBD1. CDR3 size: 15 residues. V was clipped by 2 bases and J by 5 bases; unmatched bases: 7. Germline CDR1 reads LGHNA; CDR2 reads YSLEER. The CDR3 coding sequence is TGCGCCAGCAGCCAAATTGGGACAGGGTCTCACGAGCAGTACTTC. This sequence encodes CASSQIGTGSHEQYF.

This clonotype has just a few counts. The CDR3 DNA reads TGTGCCAGCAATAGCGGGGATAGTTCAGGTGACGAGCAGTACTTC. This encodes CASNSGDSSGDEQYF. This rearrangement joins TRBV6-1 to TRBJ2-4; 8 bases map to TRBD2. The J call may be wrong; the DNA end is better matched by TRBJ2-7. Looked up from germline, CDR1 is MNHNS and CDR2 is SASEGT. The CDR3 is 15 residues long.

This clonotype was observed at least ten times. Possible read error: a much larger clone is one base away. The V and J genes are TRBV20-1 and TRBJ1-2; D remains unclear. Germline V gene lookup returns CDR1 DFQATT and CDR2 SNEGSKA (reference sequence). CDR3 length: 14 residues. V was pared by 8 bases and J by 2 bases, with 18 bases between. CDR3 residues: CSSQRSPRNYGYTF. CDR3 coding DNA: TGCAGTTCCCAGAGGAGCCCGAGAAACTATGGCTACACCTTC.

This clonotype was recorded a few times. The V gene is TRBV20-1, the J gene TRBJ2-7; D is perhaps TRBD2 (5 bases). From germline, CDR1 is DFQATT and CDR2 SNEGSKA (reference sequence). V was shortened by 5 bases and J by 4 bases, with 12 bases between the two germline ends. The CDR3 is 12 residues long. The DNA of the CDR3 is TGCAGTGCTCCAGCCGAGGGTTACGAGCAGTACTTC. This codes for CSAPAEGYEQYF.

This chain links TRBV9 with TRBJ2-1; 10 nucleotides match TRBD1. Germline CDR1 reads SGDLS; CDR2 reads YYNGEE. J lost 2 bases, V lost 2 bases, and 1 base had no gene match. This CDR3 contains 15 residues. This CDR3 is CASSVGQGTYNEQFF. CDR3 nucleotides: TGTGCCAGCAGCGTGGGACAGGGGACCTACAATGAGCAGTTCTTC. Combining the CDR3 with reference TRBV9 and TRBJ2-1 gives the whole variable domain DSGVTQTPKHLITATGQRVTLRCSPRSGDLSVYWYQQSLDQGLQFLIQYYNGEERAKGNILERFSAQQFPDLHSELNLSSLELGDSALYFCASSVGQGTYNEQFFGPGTRLTVL.

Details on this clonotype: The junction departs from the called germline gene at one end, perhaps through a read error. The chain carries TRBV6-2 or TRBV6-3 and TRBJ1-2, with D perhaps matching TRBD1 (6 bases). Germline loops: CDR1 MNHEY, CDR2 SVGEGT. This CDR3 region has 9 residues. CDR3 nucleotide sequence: TGCAACAGGGCTAATGGCTACACCTTC. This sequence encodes CNRANGYTF.

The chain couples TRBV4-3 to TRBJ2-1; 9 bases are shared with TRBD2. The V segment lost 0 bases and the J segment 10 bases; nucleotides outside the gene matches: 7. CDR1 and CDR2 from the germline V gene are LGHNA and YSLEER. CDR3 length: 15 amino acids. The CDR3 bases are TGCGCCAGCAGCCAAGAGTGGCTAGCGGGGAGAGAGCAGTTCTTC. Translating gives CASSQEWLAGREQFF.

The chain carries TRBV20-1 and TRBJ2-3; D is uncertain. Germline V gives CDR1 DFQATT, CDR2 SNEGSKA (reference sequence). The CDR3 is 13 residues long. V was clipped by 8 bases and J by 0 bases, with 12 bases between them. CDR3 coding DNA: TGCAGTAGCCTTTGGGCTAGCACAGATACGCAGTATTTT. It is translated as CSSLWASTDTQYF.

This chain's CDR3 is CASSPEGGPNEKLFF. The CDR3 region has the DNA TGTGCCAGCAGCCCCGAGGGGGGACCCAATGAAAAACTGTTTTTT. The chain couples TRBV7-6 to TRBJ1-4, with TRBD1 as a possible D gene (6 bases). The CDR3 is made up of 15 amino acids. Germline loops: CDR1 SGHVS, CDR2 FNYEAQ. Trimming removed 5 bases at V and 5 bases at J, with 15 bases between.

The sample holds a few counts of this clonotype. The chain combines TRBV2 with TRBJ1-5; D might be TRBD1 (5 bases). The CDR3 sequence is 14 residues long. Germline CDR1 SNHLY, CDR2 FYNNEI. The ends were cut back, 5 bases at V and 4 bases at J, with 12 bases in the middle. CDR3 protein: CASSLPGRNQPQHF. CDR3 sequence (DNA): TGTGCCAGCAGTCTTCCGGGGCGGAATCAGCCCCAGCATTTT.

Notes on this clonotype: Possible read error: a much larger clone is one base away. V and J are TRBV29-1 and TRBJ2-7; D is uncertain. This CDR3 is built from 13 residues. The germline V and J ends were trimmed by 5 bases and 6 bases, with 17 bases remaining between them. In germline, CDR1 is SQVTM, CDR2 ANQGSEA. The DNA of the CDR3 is TGCAGCGTTACCAAGTCCCACGCAGGCGAGCAGTACTTC. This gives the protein CSVTKSHAGEQYF.